This passage covers 5 T cell receptor beta chains from one sample sequenced in a study of T cells of healthy individuals. TCRdb independently ran MiXCR on the 5' RACE reads; one entry per CDR3 protein. The sample carries around 98,000 distinct CDR3 sequences, approximately 15% recorded once. Receptor source: a human donor in good health.

This clonotype was detected a few times. The V gene is TRBV3-1, the J gene TRBJ2-1; D unclear. Trimming shortened V by 0 bases and J by 12 bases, and 9 bases separated the two germline ends. The CDR3 sequence is 12 residues long. The V gene's germline CDR1 is LGHDT and CDR2 YNNKEL (reference sequence). CDR3 coding DNA: TGTGCCAGCAGCCAAGATCTAGGGTTGCAGTTCTTC. It encodes CASSQDLGLQFF.

The V gene is TRBV24-1, the J gene TRBJ2-1; D perhaps matches TRBD2 (5 bases). The germline V and J ends were trimmed by 0 bases and 3 bases, with 5 bases remaining between them. Germline V gene sequence: CDR1 KGHDR, CDR2 SFDVKD. The length of the CDR3 is 14 residues. The CDR3 nucleotides are TGTGCCACCAGTGATTTGACTAGCTACAATGAGCAGTTCTTC. This codes for CATSDLTSYNEQFF.

The genes are TRBV12-3 or TRBV12-4 and TRBJ2-1; the D is unclear. The ends were cut back, 11 bases at V and 8 bases at J, with 16 bases in the middle. The CDR3 runs 12 residues. The CDR3 nucleotides are TGTGCCTCGGGCCGGGTAGCTCATGAGCAGTTCTTC. Amino acids: CASGRVAHEQFF.

This clonotype has a handful of counts. This chain joins TRBV29-1 and TRBJ2-1, with D uncertain. V lost 3 bases, J lost 5 bases, and 5 bases lay in between. Germline values: CDR1 SQVTM, CDR2 ANQGSEA. There are 11 residues in the CDR3. In DNA form, the CDR3 reads TGCAGCGTTGACAGGAACAATGAGCAGTTCTTC. The encoded protein is CSVDRNNEQFF.

This clonotype was seen many times. The J gene is TRBJ2-5, the V gene TRBV4-1; 10 bases line up with TRBD1. This CDR3 contains 13 residues. Germline CDR1 reads MGHRA; CDR2 reads YSYEKL. V was clipped by 6 bases and J by 4 bases; unmatched bases: 2. CDR3 nucleotide sequence: TGCGCCAGCAGTTGGACAGGGGGAGAGACCCAGTACTTC. It is translated as CASSWTGGETQYF.